Sequencing of this T cell receptor (beta chain) was carried out in a study of cytotoxic CD8 clonotypes in ibrutinib-treated CLL. At the level of the study: Mean values per sample were a few hundred thousand productive templates and about 94,000 productive rearrangements.

General observations from the study: The times at which samples were taken varied between sustained-remission and progressing patients.

Cryopreserved PBMCs provided around 1.9 micrograms of genomic DNA for the TCR beta libraries. Remarks on this clone: The target antigen is unknown.

A 1 in 200,000 to 1 in 1 million T cell depth was the sequencing target. Method: immunoSEQ multiplex PCR; TCRdb's copy keeps in-frame clones and lacks some. The sample lists tens of thousands of clones; roughly 59% were seen once. This CDR3 comprises 15 residues. V shed 5 bases, J shed 1 base, and the junction held 3 bases outside the gene matches. Germline V gene sequence: CDR1 SEHNR, CDR2 FQNEAQ (reference sequence). The origin of this receptor is a human donor with chronic lymphocytic leukemia. The V gene is TRBV7-9, the J gene TRBJ2-1, with TRBD1 matching 9 bases. This specimen consisted of PBMCs, obtained after 12 months of ibrutinib treatment. DNA of the CDR3: TGTGCCAGCAGCAAAGGACAGGGGTCCTACAATGAGCAGTTCTTC. As protein: CASSKGQGSYNEQFF.